Each of the 27 T cell receptor beta chains below was sequenced from the same sample in a study of blood T cell repertoires in COVID-19. TCRdb's copy holds only in-frame clones and misses some; the assay was immunoSEQ multiplex PCR. The sample contains around 330,000 clones, roughly 90% of which appear only once. Sequencing used peripheral blood. Source of these receptors: a woman aged 45-59 years with active or convalescent COVID-19.

The CDR3 sequence: CASTPFPTAQLNTEAFF. The CDR3 DNA reads as TGTGCCAGCACCCCTTTTCCGACAGCGCAACTGAACACTGAAGCTTTCTTT. The chain recombines TRBV9 with TRBJ1-1; perhaps TRBD1 as D (5 bases). Germline CDR1 reads SGDLS; CDR2 reads YYNGEE. This CDR3 is built from 17 residues. V shed 6 bases and J shed 0 bases, with 21 bases lying between them.

Points on this clone: Other nucleotide sequences in the sample specify the same CDR3. V and J are TRBV7-8 and TRBJ1-2; D may be TRBD1 (6 bases). The V end lost 1 base, the J end lost 5 bases, and 8 bases lay between the germline ends. CDR1 and CDR2 (germline): SGHVS, FQNEAQ. This CDR3 spans 13 amino acids. CDR3 region: CASSLVQGYGYTF. CDR3 bases: TGTGCCAGCAGCTTAGTCCAGGGGTATGGCTACACCTTC.

This chain joins TRBV7-2 and TRBJ2-1; tentatively, D is TRBD2 (7 bases). CDR3 length: 14 amino acids. Germline values: CDR1 SGHTA, CDR2 FQGNSA. V was cut by 4 bases and J by 7 bases, with 14 bases left in between. The CDR3 loop reads CASSSQGRANEQFF. The CDR3 nucleotides read TGTGCCAGCAGCTCCCAGGGGAGGGCTAATGAGCAGTTCTTC.

This chain uses TRBV30 with TRBJ1-5; the match to TRBD1 covers 9 bases. Trimming took 0 bases from V and 6 from J; bases not matched to a gene: 3. The CDR3 totals 14 residues. Germline V gives CDR1 GTSNPN, CDR2 SVGIG (reference sequence). The CDR3 DNA reads as TGTGCCTGGAGTGTACAGGGGGCAAGTCAGCCCCAGCATTTT. This sequence encodes CAWSVQGASQPQHF.

The chain is built from TRBV4-1 and TRBJ2-1, with 13 bases identical to TRBD2. CDR1 is MGHRA and CDR2 is YSYEKL in the germline V gene. The CDR3 consists of 16 residues. The ends lost 2 bases at V and 8 bases at J; junction bases unmatched: 6. Written as DNA, the CDR3 is TGCGCCAGCAGCCAAAATGGACTAGCGGGAGTTGATGAGCAGTTCTTC. This translates into CASSQNGLAGVDEQFF.

The DNA for the CDR3 is TGCGCCAGCAGTAGACAGGGTGAAGTAGCTTTCTTT. The encoded protein is CASSRQGEVAFF. V is TRBV4-1 and J is TRBJ1-1; 7 bases match TRBD1. CDR1 is MGHRA, CDR2 YSYEKL, per germline. The CDR3 extends over 12 amino acids. Trimming cost V 6 bases and J 10 bases; bases outside gene matches: 8.

The chain uses TRBV5-4 and TRBJ2-5; TRBD2 is a possible D gene (6 bases). V lost 6 bases and J 5 bases, leaving 11 bases between the germline ends. In germline, CDR1 is SGHNT, CDR2 YYREEE (reference sequence). The CDR3 has 12 residues. The CDR3 DNA follows: TGTGCCAGCAACTTACGGGGGGAGACCCAGTACTTC. This encodes CASNLRGETQYF.

The chain has TRBV7-2 and TRBJ2-1; TRBD2 aligns across 8 bases. The CDR3 totals 15 residues. V shed 2 bases, J shed 11 bases, and the junction held 11 bases outside the gene matches. The germline V gene has CDR1 SGHTA and CDR2 FQGNSA. The CDR3 spells CASSLSGSERNQQFF. The CDR3 DNA reads as TGTGCCAGCAGCTTAAGCGGGAGCGAACGTAATCAGCAGTTCTTC.

The J gene is TRBJ1-2, the V gene TRBV6-2 or TRBV6-3; TRBD1 might be the D (6 bases). The V end was cut by 6 bases, the J end by 7 bases, with 12 bases between. Germline V gene data show CDR1 as MNHEY and CDR2 as SVGEGT. This CDR3 has 12 amino acids. The CDR3 sequence is CASSIAGVGYTF. The CDR3, as DNA: TGTGCCAGCAGCATAGCAGGGGTTGGCTACACCTTC.

The chain couples TRBV11-1 to TRBJ1-6; D is undetermined. The V end was cut by 2 bases, the J end by 0 bases, with 8 bases between. CDR1 and CDR2 from the germline V gene are SGHAT and FQDESV (reference sequence). The CDR3 runs to 16 residues. The CDR3 region has the DNA TGTGCCAGCAGCTTAAGCGGAAGCTCCTATAATTCACCCCTCCACTTT. Protein product: CASSLSGSSYNSPLHF.

The chain combines TRBV7-9 with TRBJ1-5, with D uncertain. Germline V lookup: CDR1 SEHNR, CDR2 FQNEAQ (reference sequence). The V gene lost 5 bases and the J gene lost 4 bases, with 15 bases spanning the gap. There are 15 residues in the CDR3. The CDR3 DNA sequence: TGTGCCAGCAGCCGCGGGTCTCTTGGGAATCAGCCCCAGCATTTT. Protein product: CASSRGSLGNQPQHF.

V and J are TRBV7-2 and TRBJ2-7, with TRBD1 matching over 8 bases. Germline trimming cut 4 bases from V and 7 bases from J; bases unmatched to any gene: 9. CDR1 SGHTA and CDR2 FQGNSA come from the germline V gene. The CDR3 consists of 14 residues. In DNA, the CDR3 is TGTGCCAGCAGCTGGGGACAGGCCGAACGAGAGCAGTACTTC. Its protein product is CASSWGQAEREQYF.

The chain combines TRBV10-3 with TRBJ2-5; D remains ambiguous. Germline values: CDR1 ENHRY, CDR2 SYGVKD. The CDR3 is 14 amino acids. Trimming shortened V by 2 bases and J by 5 bases, and 12 bases separated the two germline ends. The CDR3 region has the DNA TGTGCCATCAGTGAGAAAGAGGCGGTGGAGACCCAGTACTTC. This translates into CAISEKEAVETQYF.

The chain is built from TRBV4-2 and TRBJ2-7; tentative D call: TRBD2 (6 bases). Trimming took 0 bases from V and 0 from J, leaving 9 bases between them. Germline CDR1 reads LGHNA; CDR2 reads YNFKEQ. This CDR3 has 15 amino acids. The CDR3 DNA sequence: TGTGCCAGCAGCCAAGAGGGCGGGACCTCCTACGAGCAGTACTTC. Translation gives CASSQEGGTSYEQYF.

On this clone: One end of the junction is discordant with germline, which a read error may explain. The chain joins TRBV10-3 to TRBJ1-1, with 9 bases aligning to TRBD1. The CDR3 has 16 residues. The germline V gene has CDR1 ENHRY and CDR2 SYGVKD. CDR3 residues: CAISESKGTGNTEAFF. Here the CDR3 DNA reads TGTGCCATCAGTGAGTCGAAAGGGACAGGGAACACCGAAGCTTTCTTT.

This chain links TRBV29-1 with TRBJ1-2, with D possibly TRBD1 on 6 matching bases. The CDR3 loop spans 14 amino acids. Trimming shortened V by 2 bases and J by 7 bases, and 17 bases separated the two germline ends. The germline CDR1 and CDR2 sequences are SQVTM and ANQGSEA. The CDR3 is CSVERGGGSRGYTF. The CDR3 nucleotides are TGCAGCGTTGAACGGGGGGGCGGGAGTCGTGGCTACACCTTC.

This clone was observed a handful of times. The chain employs TRBV12-3 or TRBV12-4 and TRBJ1-5; no definite D call. This CDR3 has 13 residues. The V end was cut by 3 bases, the J end by 5 bases, with 8 bases between. The CDR3 nucleotides are TGTGCCAGCAGTTTGGGGAGTTATCAGCCCCAGCATTTT. This codes for CASSLGSYQPQHF.

This clone was counted between two and nine times. Other DNA sequences in the sample encode the same CDR3. The DNA for the CDR3 is TGCGCCAGCAGCTTGGCGGTCGGGGACACCGGGGAGCTGTTTTTT. Protein sequence: CASSLAVGDTGELFF. V gene TRBV5-1 combines with J gene TRBJ2-2; D is perhaps TRBD2 (5 bases). V lost 0 bases to trimming and J lost 3 bases, with 9 bases between them. Germline lookup yields CDR1 SGHRS and CDR2 YFSETQ. The CDR3 covers 15 residues.

V and J are TRBV30 and TRBJ2-1, with D unresolved. The CDR3 contains 15 residues. Trimming removed 1 base at V and 0 bases at J, with 10 bases between. Per the germline V gene, CDR1 is GTSNPN and CDR2 is SVGIG (reference sequence). CDR3 sequence reads: CAWSERPSSYNEQFF. DNA of the CDR3: TGTGCCTGGAGTGAGAGGCCAAGCTCCTACAATGAGCAGTTCTTC.

Written as DNA, the CDR3 is TGTGCCTGGAGGCGAGGGGGCCTCGATCTTTATGGCTACACCTTC. This codes for CAWRRGGLDLYGYTF. The chain couples TRBV30 to TRBJ1-2; TRBD1 matches 7 bases. CDR3 length: 15 amino acids. After removal of 3 bases from V and 5 bases from J, the junction contained 12 bases not matched to a gene. Germline V gene sequence: CDR1 GTSNPN, CDR2 SVGIG (reference sequence).

The chain has TRBV12-3 or TRBV12-4 and TRBJ1-1; 8 bases map to TRBD1. The CDR3 has 13 residues. J lost 5 bases, V lost 7 bases, and 6 bases had no gene match. CDR3 amino acids: CASTSTGGTEAFF. CDR3 coding DNA: TGTGCCAGCACCTCAACAGGGGGGACTGAAGCTTTCTTT.

The genes are TRBV7-8 and TRBJ2-7, with D possibly being TRBD2 (5 bases). The CDR3 runs 13 residues. The germline gives CDR1 SGHVS, CDR2 FQNEAQ. The ends were cut back, 0 bases at V and 3 bases at J, with 6 bases in the middle. For the CDR3, the DNA is TGTGCCAGCAGCTTAGCGAGGGACTACGAGCAGTACTTC. Its protein is CASSLARDYEQYF.

V gene TRBV6-5 combines with J gene TRBJ1-2, with TRBD1 matching over 9 bases. The CDR3 extends over 15 amino acids. V shed 6 bases, J shed 5 bases, and the junction held 10 bases outside the gene matches. In germline, CDR1 is MNHEY, CDR2 SVGAGI. The CDR3 nucleotides read TGTGCCAGCAGCTATTATACAGGGGGCGAGTATGGCTACACCTTC. It specifies CASSYYTGGEYGYTF.

The chain uses TRBV30 and TRBJ1-2; D is possibly TRBD1 (6 bases). V shed 0 bases and J shed 2 bases, with 10 bases lying between them. The V gene's germline CDR1 is GTSNPN and CDR2 SVGIG (reference sequence). This CDR3 has 14 residues. The CDR3 spells CAWSVPGGNYGYTF. CDR3 nucleotide sequence: TGTGCCTGGAGTGTACCGGGGGGCAACTATGGCTACACCTTC.

As concerns this clone: Other DNA sequences of this sample code for an identical CDR3. The chain carries TRBV19 and TRBJ1-1, with a possible D match to TRBD1 (5 bases). Deletions cut 5 bases from V and 0 bases from J, with 10 bases between. The germline gives CDR1 LNHDA, CDR2 SQIVND (reference sequence). CDR3 length: 14 residues. CDR3 nucleotides: TGTGCCAGTAGTCGGCAGGGCATGAACACTGAAGCTTTCTTT. This encodes CASSRQGMNTEAFF.

The V call is TRBV7-9, the J call TRBJ1-1, with 7 bases aligning to TRBD1. After removal of 2 bases from V and 1 base from J, the junction contained 7 bases not matched to a gene. Germline values: CDR1 SEHNR, CDR2 FQNEAQ (reference sequence). This CDR3 has 16 residues. The CDR3 DNA follows: TGTGCCAGCAGCTTACGGGCCGGGACAGCGAACACTGAAGCTTTCTTT. Translated: CASSLRAGTANTEAFF.

In its sample, this clone was seen a few times. The rearrangement links TRBV30 to TRBJ1-3; the match to TRBD1 covers 12 bases. With 1 base clipped from V and 4 bases from J, the junction kept 8 bases outside the gene matches. CDR1 GTSNPN and CDR2 SVGIG come from the germline V gene (reference sequence). There are 17 residues in the CDR3. The chain's CDR3 is CAWSAPGTGGVGNTIYF. The CDR3 DNA is TGTGCCTGGAGTGCCCCCGGGACAGGGGGCGTCGGAAACACCATATATTTT.